One sample yielded the 11 T cell receptor beta chains listed below, sequenced in a study of response to subunit inactivated influenza vaccine. MiXCR, run by TCRdb on the RT-PCR reads, gives a single entry per CDR3 protein. The sample has a few hundred thousand distinct CDR3 sequences; 22% are singletons. The sequencing here drew on PBMCs from blood, taken approximately 20 months after vaccination. The receptors shown here come from a man aged 50 to 69 who received an inactivated influenza vaccine.

The V call is TRBV7-2, the J call TRBJ2-3, with D uncertain. The CDR3 has 14 amino acids. From germline, CDR1 is SGHTA and CDR2 FQGNSA. With 5 bases removed from V and 2 bases from J, the gap between germline ends came to 11 bases. CDR3 nucleotide sequence: TGTGCCAGCAGCCAAGTTACAGTCACAGATACGCAGTATTTT. This encodes CASSQVTVTDTQYF.

This clonotype was recorded at least ten times. The genes are TRBV19 and TRBJ2-7, with D possibly TRBD1 on 5 matching bases. CDR1 and CDR2 (germline): LNHDA, SQIVND (reference sequence). The V and J ends lost 10 bases and 4 bases respectively, with 17 bases between them. This CDR3 is 13 amino acids long. The CDR3 region is CATPQTEPYEQYF. The CDR3 bases are TGTGCCACCCCCCAGACAGAGCCGTACGAGCAGTACTTC.

The rearrangement uses TRBV7-9 and TRBJ1-2; a possible D gene is TRBD1 (6 bases). Germline-derived CDR1 and CDR2 are SEHNR and FQNEAQ (reference sequence). This CDR3 is 14 amino acids long. V dropped 5 bases and J dropped 8 bases, with 18 bases sitting between them. CDR3 bases: TGTGCCAGCAGCGAGGACAGCCCTACGACGGGCTACACCTTC. It is translated as CASSEDSPTTGYTF. Looking up the rest from reference TRBV7-9 and TRBJ1-2 gives the full variable domain: DTGVSQNPRHKITKRGQNVTFRCDPISEHNRLYWYRQTLGQGPEFLTYFQNEAQLEKSRLLSDRFSAERPKGSFSTLEIQRTEQGDSAMYLCASSEDSPTTGYTFGSGTRLTVV.

There are a few counts of this clonotype. This chain links TRBV6-1 with TRBJ1-3, with D perhaps TRBD1 (5 bases). The V gene lost 3 bases and the J gene lost 1 base, with 10 bases spanning the gap. This CDR3 spans 15 amino acids. Germline V lookup: CDR1 MNHNS, CDR2 SASEGT. The CDR3 protein is CASSESGVSGNTIYF. The CDR3 DNA reads as TGTGCCAGCAGTGAGTCGGGGGTTTCTGGAAACACCATATATTTT.

The table lists this clonotype with a few counts. This chain connects TRBV5-1 to TRBJ2-3; 10 bases are a match to TRBD1. CDR1 SGHRS and CDR2 YFSETQ come from the germline V gene. The junction had 11 bases not matched to a gene; V was cut back by 4 bases and J by 6 bases. This CDR3 is 16 amino acids long. The CDR3 is CASSGGTGVIQDTQYF. DNA for the CDR3: TGCGCCAGCAGCGGGGGGACAGGGGTCATCCAGGATACGCAGTATTTT.

V is TRBV20-1 and J is TRBJ2-3; TRBD2 matches at 13 bases. V gave up 6 bases and J gave up 2 bases; unmatched junction bases: 11. Germline V CDR1 and CDR2: DFQATT, SNEGSKA (reference sequence). The length of the CDR3 is 17 residues. The CDR3 DNA follows: TGCAGTGCCCAGACCCAGGGACTAGCGGGGATCACAGATACGCAGTATTTT. Translating it yields CSAQTQGLAGITDTQYF.

V is TRBV5-1 and J is TRBJ2-3, with 9 nucleotides matching TRBD1. The CDR3 is 15 residues long. Per germline, CDR1 SGHRS and CDR2 YFSETQ. Trimming cost V 4 bases and J 4 bases; bases outside gene matches: 7. CDR3 coding DNA: TGCGCCAGCAGCCTCGGGGACAGGGACTCAGATACGCAGTATTTT. This codes for CASSLGDRDSDTQYF.

This clonotype was recorded many times. The rearrangement joins TRBV5-4 to TRBJ1-1; D unclear. The ends were cut back, 1 base at V and 0 bases at J, with 7 bases in the middle. The CDR3 loop spans 14 amino acids. Germline values: CDR1 SGHNT, CDR2 YYREEE (reference sequence). CDR3 sequence reads: CASSLRRLNTEAFF. The CDR3 nucleotides are TGTGCCAGCAGCTTGAGACGGTTGAACACTGAAGCTTTCTTT.

In its sample, this clonotype was seen a few times. The gene calls are TRBV25-1 and TRBJ1-5; possibly TRBD1 for D (6 bases). The V and J ends lost 3 bases and 7 bases respectively, with 10 bases between them. The CDR3 loop spans 13 amino acids. Germline CDR1 and CDR2: MGHDK and SYGVNS. The CDR3: CASSDGGRQPQHF. In DNA, the CDR3 is TGTGCCAGCAGTGATGGGGGGCGGCAGCCCCAGCATTTT.

The chain is built from TRBV12-3 or TRBV12-4 and TRBJ1-4; D unresolved. V lost 0 bases, J lost 3 bases, and 11 bases lay in between. This CDR3 contains 16 residues. The CDR3 reads CASSLASGISNEKLFF. The CDR3 DNA sequence: TGTGCCAGCAGTTTAGCGTCCGGTATATCTAATGAAAAACTGTTTTTT.

The J gene is TRBJ2-7, the V gene TRBV7-2; D ambiguous. Looked up from germline, CDR1 is SGHTA and CDR2 is FQGNSA. V was cut by 1 base and J by 2 bases, with 3 bases left in between. The CDR3 sequence is 12 residues long. The DNA for the CDR3 is TGTGCCAGCAGCTTAGTGCCCTACGAGCAGTACTTC. Protein: CASSLVPYEQYF.